What follows are 8 T cell receptor beta chains derived from one specimen sequenced in a study of blood T cells in healthy people across ages (dated by TCRdb to between 2015 and 2017). The library was prepared using 5' RACE. TCRdb records Illumina HiSeq 2500 as the sequencer. The second PCR ran for roughly 7 to 12 cycles and used a J-beta primer mix along with a sample-barcoded 5' primer. TCRdb cleaned the public reads at Q25 with fastp, built clones with MiXCR and kept in-frame beta chains. Rows are combined by CDR3 protein, so each entry shows the most common genes and DNA. This sample comprises about 1.4 million distinct CDR3 sequences, roughly 60% of them detected only once. The biggest ten clones account for approximately 7% of the sample. Sequenced material: blood. These receptors originate from a man between 18 and 35 years old in good health.

CDR3 region: CASSWISGHSGEQYF. The CDR3 DNA reads as TGCGCCAGCAGCTGGATATCCGGGCACTCGGGCGAGCAGTACTTC. The rearrangement joins TRBV5-1 to TRBJ2-7, with D unresolved. Trimming removed 3 bases at V and 6 bases at J, with 19 bases between. Germline CDR1 reads SGHRS; CDR2 reads YFSETQ. The CDR3 loop spans 15 amino acids.

The chain couples TRBV7-2 to TRBJ2-7; tentative D call: TRBD1 (6 bases). The germline gives CDR1 SGHTA, CDR2 FQGNSA. This CDR3 comprises 17 residues. Trimming removed 7 bases at V and 0 bases at J, with 22 bases between. CDR3 sequence reads: CASNPGQYVASSYEQYF. CDR3 in DNA: TGTGCCAGCAATCCAGGACAGTACGTCGCGAGCTCCTACGAGCAGTACTTC. The full variable domain, with the rest looked up from reference TRBV7-2 and TRBJ2-7, is GAGVSQSPSNKVTEKGKDVELRCDPISGHTALYWYRQSLGQGLEFLIYFQGNSAPDKSGLPSDRFSAERTGGSVSTLTIQRTQQEDSAVYLCASNPGQYVASSYEQYFGPGTRLTVT.

This sequence joins TRBV27 and TRBJ1-2, with D possibly matching TRBD1 (6 bases). Trimming cost V 6 bases and J 5 bases, with 19 bases left between them. The CDR3 extends over 15 amino acids. Germline CDR1 reads MNHEY; CDR2 reads SMNVEV (reference sequence). CDR3 sequence: CASRPKGVFPYGYTF. The CDR3 nucleotides are TGTGCCAGCAGACCCAAGGGGGTCTTCCCTTATGGCTACACCTTC.

This clonotype appeared many times. V is TRBV29-1 and J is TRBJ1-1; D gene uncertain. Per the germline V gene, CDR1 is SQVTM and CDR2 is ANQGSEA. This CDR3 comprises 11 residues. The V end was cut by 3 bases, the J end by 1 base, with 3 bases between. This CDR3 reads CSVEKNTEAFF. The DNA for the CDR3 is TGCAGCGTTGAGAAGAACACTGAAGCTTTCTTT.

This clonotype occurred once. This chain uses TRBV4-1 with TRBJ1-1; D may be TRBD1 (6 bases). V lost 2 bases to trimming and J lost 0 bases, with 10 bases between them. There are 15 residues in the CDR3. Germline V gene data show CDR1 as MGHRA and CDR2 as YSYEKL. DNA for the CDR3: TGCGCCAGCAGCCAACTGAGGACAGTGAACACTGAAGCTTTCTTT. This codes for CASSQLRTVNTEAFF.

The gene calls are TRBV19 and TRBJ1-1; the match to TRBD1 covers 9 bases. Germline CDR1 and CDR2: LNHDA and SQIVND (reference sequence). The CDR3 has 15 amino acids. V lost 6 bases to trimming and J lost 5 bases; unmatched junction nucleotides: 10. This CDR3 reads CASRSQGAGSTEAFF. The CDR3, as DNA: TGTGCCAGTAGGTCACAGGGGGCGGGAAGTACTGAAGCTTTCTTT.

This clonotype was picked up many times. This CDR3 reads CASSDSTSGGDEQFF. Written as DNA, the CDR3 is TGTGCCAGCAGTGACTCTACTAGCGGGGGGGATGAGCAGTTCTTC. The chain has TRBV6-4 and TRBJ2-1; 13 positions agree with TRBD2. CDR1 and CDR2 from the germline V gene are MRHNA and SNTAGT. V gave up 0 bases and J gave up 8 bases; unmatched junction bases: 1. The CDR3 consists of 15 residues.

The V gene is TRBV6-6, the J gene TRBJ2-5, with D possibly matching TRBD1 (6 bases). V was shortened by 4 bases and J by 4 bases, with 19 bases between the two germline ends. This CDR3 contains 16 residues. CDR1 and CDR2 (germline): MNHNY, SVGAGI (reference sequence). CDR3 region: CASSSFTTGSGETQYF. CDR3 sequence (DNA): TGTGCCAGCAGTTCCTTCACTACAGGGTCAGGAGAGACCCAGTACTTC.